This TCR beta chain came from a study of blood T cells in healthy people across ages. The use of a sample-barcoded 5' primer and a J-beta primer mix characterized a second PCR of roughly 7 to 11 cycles. TCRdb redid the calling of the 5' RACE reads with MiXCR, one entry per CDR3 protein. The sample gives 1,500,000 or so distinct CDR3 sequences, roughly 64% of which show up once; roughly 7% is in the top ten. Sequenced material: blood. This sequence originates from a man younger than 35 in good health.

The CDR3 protein is CASSLAPWNSKRPNYGYTF. The CDR3 DNA sequence: TGTGCCAGCAGCTTAGCCCCCTGGAACAGCAAACGACCTAACTATGGCTACACCTTC. The V call is TRBV7-2, the J call TRBJ1-2, with D unresolved. The CDR3 contains 19 residues. Germline CDR1 is SGHTA and CDR2 is FQGNSA. V gave up 0 bases and J gave up 0 bases, with 20 bases separating them.